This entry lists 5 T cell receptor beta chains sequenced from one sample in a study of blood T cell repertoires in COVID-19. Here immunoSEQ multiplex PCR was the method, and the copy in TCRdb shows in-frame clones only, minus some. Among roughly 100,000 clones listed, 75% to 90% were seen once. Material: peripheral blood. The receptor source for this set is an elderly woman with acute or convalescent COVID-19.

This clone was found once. CDR3 DNA: TGTGCCAGCACCCGAGACACGGGAAACACCATATATTTT. Residues: CASTRDTGNTIYF. The V gene is TRBV2, the J gene TRBJ1-3, with D unclear. The V gene lost 7 bases and the J gene lost 4 bases, with 11 bases spanning the gap. The CDR3 covers 13 residues. Germline loops: CDR1 SNHLY, CDR2 FYNNEI.

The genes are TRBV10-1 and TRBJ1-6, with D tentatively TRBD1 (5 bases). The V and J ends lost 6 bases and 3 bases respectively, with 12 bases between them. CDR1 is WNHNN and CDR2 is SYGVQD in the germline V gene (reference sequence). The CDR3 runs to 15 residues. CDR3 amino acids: CASRAQGHYNSPLHF. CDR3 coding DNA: TGCGCCAGCAGGGCTCAGGGCCACTATAATTCACCCCTCCACTTT.

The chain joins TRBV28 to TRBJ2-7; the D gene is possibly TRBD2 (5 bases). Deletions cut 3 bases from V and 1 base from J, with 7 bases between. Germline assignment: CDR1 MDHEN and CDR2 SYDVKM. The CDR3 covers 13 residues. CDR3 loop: CASSFPGSYEQYF. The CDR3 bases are TGTGCCAGCAGTTTCCCGGGATCCTACGAGCAGTACTTC.

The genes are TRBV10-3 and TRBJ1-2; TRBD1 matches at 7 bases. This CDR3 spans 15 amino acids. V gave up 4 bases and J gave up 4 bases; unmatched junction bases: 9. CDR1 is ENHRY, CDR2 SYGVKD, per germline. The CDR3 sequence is CAISAGGGKGYGYTF. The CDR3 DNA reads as TGTGCCATCAGTGCCGGAGGGGGCAAGGGCTATGGCTACACCTTC.

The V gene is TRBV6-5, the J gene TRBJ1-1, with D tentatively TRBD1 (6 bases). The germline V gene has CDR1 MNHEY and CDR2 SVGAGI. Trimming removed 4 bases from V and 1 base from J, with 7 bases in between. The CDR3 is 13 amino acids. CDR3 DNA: TGTGCCAGCAGTTGGGACAAGAACACTGAAGCTTTCTTT. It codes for CASSWDKNTEAFF.